The text below deals with one T cell receptor beta chain. These data belong to a study of identifying expanded T cells in peripheral blood. Germline V gene sequence: CDR1 GTSNPN, CDR2 SVGIG (reference sequence). Between the trimmed V and J ends, which lost 0 bases and 2 bases, there was a span of 12 bases. CDR3 size: 15 residues. Method: immunoSEQ multiplex PCR; TCRdb's copy keeps in-frame clones and lacks some. The repertoire includes around 120,000 clones, about 88% of them detected once, and around 8.4% sits in the top ten. The chain links TRBV30 to TRBJ2-3, with D uncertain. The receptor's source is a person between 18 and 75 years old in good health. Sample: blood. Here the CDR3 DNA reads TGTGCCTGGAGTGTACTCCAAATCTTCACAGATACGCAGTATTTT. As protein: CAWSVLQIFTDTQYF. Complete variable domain (other parts from reference TRBV30 and TRBJ2-3): SQTIHQWPATLVQPVGSPLSLECTVEGTSNPNLYWYRQAAGRGLQLLFYSVGIGQISSEVPQNLSASRPQDRQFILSSKKLLLSDSGFYLCAWSVLQIFTDTQYFGPGTRLTVL.